The clone carrying this T cell receptor (beta chain) was seen a handful of times. This specimen belongs to a study of regulatory T cells in long-lasting Graves disease. Assembly of TCR beta libraries relied on iRepertoire HTBI primers together with Arm-PCR of CDR3 regions. TCRdb analysed the multiplex PCR reads with MiXCR anew, one entry per CDR3 protein. The sample includes fewer than 650,000 distinct CDR3 sequences, about 16% of them seen just once. The germline CDR1 and CDR2 sequences are LNHDA and SQIVND (reference sequence). Trimming cost V 3 bases and J 6 bases, with 15 bases left between them. This CDR3 has 15 residues. Time point given: newly diagnosed GD, antithyroid drugs for less than 3 months. The TCR library used RNA extracted from PBMCs. These records were also assigned to another study, of T cells in Graves' hyperthyroidism and ophthalmopathy.

This clonotype originated in a man aged 18 to 29 with Graves disease. The V and J genes are TRBV19 and TRBJ1-5; maybe TRBD1 (6 bases). Source: peripheral blood mononuclear cells (PBMCs), taken at new diagnosis, from a patient treated with antithyroid drugs. CDR3 DNA: TGTGCCAGTAGTATCTCAGGGGCCCGCGGTCAGCCCCAGCATTTT. It specifies CASSISGARGQPQHF.